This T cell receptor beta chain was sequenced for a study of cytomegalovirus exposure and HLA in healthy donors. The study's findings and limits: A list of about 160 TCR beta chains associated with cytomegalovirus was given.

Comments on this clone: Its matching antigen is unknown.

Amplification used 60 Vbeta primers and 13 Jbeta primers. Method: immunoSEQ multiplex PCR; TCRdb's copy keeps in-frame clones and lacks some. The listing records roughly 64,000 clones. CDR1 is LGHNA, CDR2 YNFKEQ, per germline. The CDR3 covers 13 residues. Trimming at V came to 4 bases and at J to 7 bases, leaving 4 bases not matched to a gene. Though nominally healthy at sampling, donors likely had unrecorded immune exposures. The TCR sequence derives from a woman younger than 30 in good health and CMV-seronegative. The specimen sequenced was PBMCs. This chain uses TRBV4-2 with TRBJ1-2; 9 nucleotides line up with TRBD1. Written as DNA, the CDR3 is TGTGCCAGCAGCCGCGACAGGGGGAGTGGCTACACCTTC. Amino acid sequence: CASSRDRGSGYTF.